Given below is one T cell receptor beta chain in context. No antigen is known for it. The CDR3 spans 14 residues. The V and J ends lost 5 bases and 7 bases, in that order; junction bases with no gene match: 5. In germline, CDR1 is WSHSY, CDR2 SAAADI. Profiled with immunoSEQ multiplex PCR; TCRdb holds only in-frame clones, not every one. The repertoire holds 45,000 or so clones, with approximately 91% as singletons. The entry originates in a study of OX40 agonist ivuxolimab in advanced cancers. On the study more broadly: Dose-escalation subjects each had hepatocellular carcinoma, melanoma, renal cell or head and neck cancer.

Study-wide points: Partial responders at 0.1-3.0 mg/kg showed near-lowest clonal expansion. Low normalized T-cell clonal expansion was additionally recorded for some nonresponders. More expanded clones were found, on average, in CD8+ than in CD4+ T cells.

The chain employs TRBV10-2 and TRBJ2-2; 9 bases map to TRBD1. This sequence originates from an adult with an advanced solid tumor such as melanoma, head and neck, liver or kidney cancer. The input for sequencing was CD4+ or CD8+ T cells sorted from blood, taken in a trial of the OX40 agonist ivuxolimab. Here the CDR3 reads CASSRTGEGGELFF. The CDR3 coding sequence is TGCGCCAGCAGTCGGACAGGGGAAGGCGGGGAGCTGTTTTTT.